The TCR beta chain described here comes from a study of T cell responses to AZD1222 COVID-19 vaccine. Profiling relied on immunoSEQ multiplex PCR, and the TCRdb table lists in-frame clones only, not all of them. The sample yields 180,000 or so clones, about 95% seen once. In the case of this clone: Its target is not known.

The junction had 12 bases not matched to a gene; V was cut back by 3 bases and J by 5 bases. The CDR3 length is 17 residues. Germline V gene sequence: CDR1 KGHSH, CDR2 LQKENI. Points from the study as a whole: The breadth and depth of Spike-specific TCRs increased once two AZD1222 doses had been given. Mostly white British, mostly female donors; authors suggested clonal diversity may be underestimated.

This chain links TRBV18 with TRBJ2-1; 8 nucleotides line up with TRBD1. This sequence was found in an adult in good health. Sequenced here: peripheral blood, sampled on day 0 of AZD1222 vaccination. CDR3 DNA sequence: TGTGCCAGCTCACCGTCGACAGGGGCCGGTGATAACAATGAGCAGTTCTTC. Translation: CASSPSTGAGDNNEQFF.